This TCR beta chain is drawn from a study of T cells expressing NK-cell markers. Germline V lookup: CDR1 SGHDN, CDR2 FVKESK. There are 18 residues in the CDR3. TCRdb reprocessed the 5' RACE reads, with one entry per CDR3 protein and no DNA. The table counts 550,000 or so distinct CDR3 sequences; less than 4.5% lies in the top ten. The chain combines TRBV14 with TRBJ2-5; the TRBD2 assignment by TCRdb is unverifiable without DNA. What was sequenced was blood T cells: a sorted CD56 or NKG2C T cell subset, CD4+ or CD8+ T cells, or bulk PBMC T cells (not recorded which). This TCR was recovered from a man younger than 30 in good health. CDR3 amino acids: CASSQRPLLAGGPETQYF.